This TCR beta chain derives from a study of T cells in Graves' hyperthyroidism and ophthalmopathy. Overall study context: Peripheral blood collection took place at initial diagnosis, before any treatment.

About this clonotype: Its antigen is as yet unknown.

Whole-study findings and limits: A model using 13 V-J features told ophthalmopathy apart from stable hyperthyroidism.

Clinical symptoms, serum thyroxine, TRAb, thyroid ultrasound and orbital computed tomography informed diagnoses. V was clipped by 5 bases and J by 4 bases, with 15 bases between them. CDR3 length equals 15 residues. CDR1 is SGHVS, CDR2 FQNEAQ, per germline. TCR beta CDR3 regions were amplified from RNA transcripts. The primer set for the first-round RT-PCR of the TCR CDR3 was HTBI. Each CDR3 protein gets one entry after TCRdb re-called the multiplex PCR reads with MiXCR. The sample holds 650,000 to 850,000 distinct CDR3 sequences; approximately 19% are singletons and the top ten take 16%. Source material: blood. The TCR comes from a woman aged 45-60 years with Graves' hyperthyroidism that later progressed to Graves' ophthalmopathy. The rearrangement joins TRBV7-8 to TRBJ1-3, with D possibly matching TRBD1 (5 bases). In DNA, the CDR3 is TGTGCCAGCAGCCCCGGTAAAGGGGTAGGAAACACCATATATTTT. It encodes CASSPGKGVGNTIYF.